Reported below is one T cell receptor (beta chain). The target of this receptor is not known. The sample holds no much larger clone one base away, and base qualities are not on file. The data were taken from a study of T cell clones after liver transplantation (dated 2019 in TCRdb). Broadly, across the study: The samples were obtained from ITN030ST, a randomized trial that attempted immunosuppression withdrawal within 2 years after liver transplantation. Third party-reactive TCRbeta sequences from pre-transplant MLRs were also identified as an antigen-independent comparator for donor-reactive sequences. Tolerance meant complete immunosuppression withdrawal for at least one year without liver enzymes rising beyond twice the upper limit of normal. Blood samples were collected pre-transplant, pre-randomization before withdrawal, and post-randomization after either complete withdrawal or failed withdrawal. The studied cohort comprised 8 liver transplant recipients, 3 classified as tolerant and 5 as non-tolerant. Donor-reactive T cell clones were identified using TCRbeta sequencing after a pre-transplant mixed lymphocyte reaction and were then followed in post-transplant blood. Subjects received no induction therapy and standard immunosuppression until randomization at 12-24 months post-transplant. Of the eight recipients, a few were HCV-positive, while the remaining recipients had been transplanted for non-autoimmune, non-viral indications.

What the research found in general, with its limitations: Since no allograft tissue specimens were available, donor-reactive T cells may have migrated into the graft instead of being deleted. When repertoire turnover was taken into account, detection of donor-reactive sequences was significantly reduced in 7 of 8 subjects for CD4 and in 8 of 8 subjects for CD8. In most of the 8 subjects, regardless of tolerance or HCV status, circulating donor-reactive CD4 TCRbeta sequences dropped significantly post-transplant. In a couple of subjects, low numbers of available donor cells limited the measurable donor-reactive repertoire. A greater decline was seen for donor-reactive sequences than for third party-reactive sequences, suggesting partial antigen-specific deletion unrelated to withdrawal success. The conclusions were considered preliminary, being limited by small, heterogeneous patient numbers and non-standardized post-transplant time points.

Frozen genomic DNA underwent high-throughput TCRbeta CDR3 sequencing by immunoSEQ, including PCR amplification, mapping, bias correction and internal controls. The original pipeline was this. Only productive rearrangements were retained, and each unique TCRbeta sequence was defined by its CDR3 nucleotide sequence together with its V and J gene. Donor-reactive sequences required at least 5-fold expansion in CFSE-low cells versus unstimulated pre-transplant cells and at least 0.01% frequency. Minimum frequency thresholds were set for each subject on the basis of the unstimulated sample with the lowest template count, so that a detection power of at least 90% was ensured. Jensen-Shannon divergence between the top 1000 TCRbeta sequences post- versus pre-transplant served as the measure of repertoire turnover. Two-sided Fisher's exact tests were used to test for changes in how often donor-reactive sequences were detected. TCRdb stores this immuneACCESS table with in-frame sequences only. Part of the clones is absent; in the studies checked, under half of the shortfall reflects unresolved V genes, and no reason is known for the rest. Clone size and V and J calls were adopted from that table, with D and trimming inferred from the DNA. A total of tens of thousands of clones appear in this sample, roughly 84% of them only once. Over 2% of the sample belongs to the ten largest clones.

Unstimulated PBMCs, after thawing, were stained for CD3, CD4 and CD8 and then FACS-sorted into CD3+CD4+ and CD3+CD8+ populations. Each of the 8 studied subjects was randomized to immunosuppression withdrawal. The Qiagen DNeasy Blood and Tissue Kit was used for genomic DNA isolation. CDR1 and CDR2 (MDHEN, SYDVKM) derive from the germline V gene. The CDR3 covers 17 residues, taking in both the cysteine and the phenylalanine. Solely the CDR3 DNA is kept, with 51 bases framed from the first base. V is pared back by 4 bases and J by 5 bases, with 23 bases lying between the germline termini. The specimen was CD4+ T cells from blood, collected less than 50 months after liver transplant. This chain is built from TRBV28 and TRBJ1-1, with the D gene call left open. This clonotype originated in a human patient who received a liver transplant. Because of the transplant, the T cells may be the graft donor's rather than the patient's own. The CDR3 in this case is CASSSSWGGPRGTEAFF. The DNA sequence is TGTGCCAGCAGTTCATCTTGGGGTGGGCCTCGGGGAACTGAAGCTTTCTTT.